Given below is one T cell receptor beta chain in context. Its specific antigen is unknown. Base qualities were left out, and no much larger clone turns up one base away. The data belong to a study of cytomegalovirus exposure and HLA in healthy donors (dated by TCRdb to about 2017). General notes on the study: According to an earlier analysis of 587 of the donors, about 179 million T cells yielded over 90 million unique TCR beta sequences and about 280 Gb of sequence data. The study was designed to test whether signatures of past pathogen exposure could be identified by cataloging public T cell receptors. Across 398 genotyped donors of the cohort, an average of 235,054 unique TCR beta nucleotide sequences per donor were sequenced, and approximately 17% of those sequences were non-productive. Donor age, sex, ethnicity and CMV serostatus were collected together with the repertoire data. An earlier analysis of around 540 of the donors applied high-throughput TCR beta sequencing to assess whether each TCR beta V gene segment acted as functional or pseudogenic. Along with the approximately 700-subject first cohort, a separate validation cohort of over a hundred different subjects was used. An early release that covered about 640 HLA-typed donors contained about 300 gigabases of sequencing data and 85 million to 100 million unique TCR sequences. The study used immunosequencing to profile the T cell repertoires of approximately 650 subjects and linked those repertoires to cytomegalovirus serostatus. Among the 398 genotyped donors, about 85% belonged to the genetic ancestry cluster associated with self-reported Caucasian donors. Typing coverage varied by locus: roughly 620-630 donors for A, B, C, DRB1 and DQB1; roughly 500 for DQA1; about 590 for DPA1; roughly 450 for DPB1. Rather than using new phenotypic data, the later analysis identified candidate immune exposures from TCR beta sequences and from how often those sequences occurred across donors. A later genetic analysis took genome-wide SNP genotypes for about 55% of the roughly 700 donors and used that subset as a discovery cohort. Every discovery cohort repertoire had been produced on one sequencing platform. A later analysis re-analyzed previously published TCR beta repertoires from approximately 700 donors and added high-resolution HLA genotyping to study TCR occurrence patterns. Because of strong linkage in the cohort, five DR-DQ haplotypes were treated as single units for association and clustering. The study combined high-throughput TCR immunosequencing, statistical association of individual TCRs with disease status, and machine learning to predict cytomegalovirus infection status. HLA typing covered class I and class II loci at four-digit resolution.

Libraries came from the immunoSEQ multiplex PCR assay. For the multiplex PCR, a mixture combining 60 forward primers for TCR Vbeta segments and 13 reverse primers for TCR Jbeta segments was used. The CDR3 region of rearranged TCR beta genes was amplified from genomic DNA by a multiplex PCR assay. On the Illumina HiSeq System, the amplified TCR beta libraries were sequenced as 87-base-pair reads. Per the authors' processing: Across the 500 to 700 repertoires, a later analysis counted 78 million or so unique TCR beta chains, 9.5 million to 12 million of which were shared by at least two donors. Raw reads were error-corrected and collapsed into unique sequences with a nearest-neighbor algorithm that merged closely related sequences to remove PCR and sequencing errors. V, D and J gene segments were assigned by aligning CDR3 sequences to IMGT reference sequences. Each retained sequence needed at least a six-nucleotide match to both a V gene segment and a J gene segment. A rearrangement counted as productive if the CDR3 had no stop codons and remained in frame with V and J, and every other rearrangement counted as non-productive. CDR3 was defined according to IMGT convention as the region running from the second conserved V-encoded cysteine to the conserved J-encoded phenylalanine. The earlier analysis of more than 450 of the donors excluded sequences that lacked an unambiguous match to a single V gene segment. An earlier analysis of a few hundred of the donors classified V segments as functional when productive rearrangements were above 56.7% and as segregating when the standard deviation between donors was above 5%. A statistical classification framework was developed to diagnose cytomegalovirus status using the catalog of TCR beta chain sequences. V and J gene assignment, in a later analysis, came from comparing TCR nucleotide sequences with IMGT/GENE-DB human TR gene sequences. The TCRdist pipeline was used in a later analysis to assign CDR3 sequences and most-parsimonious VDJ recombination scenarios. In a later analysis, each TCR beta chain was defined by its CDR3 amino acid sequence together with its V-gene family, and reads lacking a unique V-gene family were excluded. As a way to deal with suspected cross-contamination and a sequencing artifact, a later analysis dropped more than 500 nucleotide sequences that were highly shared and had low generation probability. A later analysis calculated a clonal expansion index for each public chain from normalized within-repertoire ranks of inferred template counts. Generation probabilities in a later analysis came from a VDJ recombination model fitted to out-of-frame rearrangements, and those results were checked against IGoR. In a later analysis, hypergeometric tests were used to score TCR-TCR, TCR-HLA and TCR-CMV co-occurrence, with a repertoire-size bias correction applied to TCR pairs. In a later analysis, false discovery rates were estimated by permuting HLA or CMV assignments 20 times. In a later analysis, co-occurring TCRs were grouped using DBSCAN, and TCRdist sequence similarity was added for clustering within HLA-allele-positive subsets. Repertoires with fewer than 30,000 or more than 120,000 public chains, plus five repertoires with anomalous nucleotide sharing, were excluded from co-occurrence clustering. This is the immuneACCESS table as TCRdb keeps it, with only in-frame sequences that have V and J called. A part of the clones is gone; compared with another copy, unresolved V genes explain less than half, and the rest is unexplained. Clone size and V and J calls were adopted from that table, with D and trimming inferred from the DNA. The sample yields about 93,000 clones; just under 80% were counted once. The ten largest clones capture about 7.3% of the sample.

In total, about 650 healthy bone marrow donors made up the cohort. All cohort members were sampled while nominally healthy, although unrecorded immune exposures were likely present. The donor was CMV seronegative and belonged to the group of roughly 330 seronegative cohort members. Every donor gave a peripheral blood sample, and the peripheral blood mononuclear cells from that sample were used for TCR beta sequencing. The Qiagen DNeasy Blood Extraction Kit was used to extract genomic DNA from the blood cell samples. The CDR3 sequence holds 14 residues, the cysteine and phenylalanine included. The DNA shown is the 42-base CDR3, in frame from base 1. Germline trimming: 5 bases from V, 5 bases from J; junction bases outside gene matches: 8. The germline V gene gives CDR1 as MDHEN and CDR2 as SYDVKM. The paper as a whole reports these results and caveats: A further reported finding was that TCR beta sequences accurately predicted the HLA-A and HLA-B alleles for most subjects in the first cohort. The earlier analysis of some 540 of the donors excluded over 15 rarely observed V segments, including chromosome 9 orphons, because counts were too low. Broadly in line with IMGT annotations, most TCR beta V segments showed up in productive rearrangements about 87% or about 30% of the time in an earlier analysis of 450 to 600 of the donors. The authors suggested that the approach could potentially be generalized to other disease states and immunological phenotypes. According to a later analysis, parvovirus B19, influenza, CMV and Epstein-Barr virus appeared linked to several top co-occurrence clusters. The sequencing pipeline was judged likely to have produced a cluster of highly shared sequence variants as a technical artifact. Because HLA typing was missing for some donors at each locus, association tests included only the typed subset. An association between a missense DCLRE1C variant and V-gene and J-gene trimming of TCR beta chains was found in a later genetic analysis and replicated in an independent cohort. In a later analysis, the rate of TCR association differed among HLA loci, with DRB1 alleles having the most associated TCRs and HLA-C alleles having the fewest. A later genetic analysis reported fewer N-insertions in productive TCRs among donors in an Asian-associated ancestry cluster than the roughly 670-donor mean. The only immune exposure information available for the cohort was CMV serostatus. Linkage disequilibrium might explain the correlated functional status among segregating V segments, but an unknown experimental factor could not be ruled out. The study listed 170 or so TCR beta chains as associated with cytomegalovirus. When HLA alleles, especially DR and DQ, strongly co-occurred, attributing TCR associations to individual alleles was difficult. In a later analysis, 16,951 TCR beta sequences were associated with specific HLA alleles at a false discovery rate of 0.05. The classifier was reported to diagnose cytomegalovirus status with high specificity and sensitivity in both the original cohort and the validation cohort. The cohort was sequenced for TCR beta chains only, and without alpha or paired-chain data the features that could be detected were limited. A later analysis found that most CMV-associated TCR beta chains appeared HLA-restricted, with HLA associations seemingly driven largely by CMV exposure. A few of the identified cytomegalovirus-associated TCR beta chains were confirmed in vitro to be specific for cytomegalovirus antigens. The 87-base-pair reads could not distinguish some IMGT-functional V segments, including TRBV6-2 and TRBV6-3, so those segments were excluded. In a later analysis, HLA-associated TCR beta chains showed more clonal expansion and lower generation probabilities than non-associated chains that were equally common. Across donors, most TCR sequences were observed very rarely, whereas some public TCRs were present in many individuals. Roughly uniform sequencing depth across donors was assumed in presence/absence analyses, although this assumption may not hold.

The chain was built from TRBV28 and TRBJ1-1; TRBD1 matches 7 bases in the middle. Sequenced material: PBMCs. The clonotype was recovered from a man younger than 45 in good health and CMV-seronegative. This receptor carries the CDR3 CASSRKRGRTEAFF. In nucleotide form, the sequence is TGTGCCAGCAGTCGTAAAAGGGGGCGAACTGAAGCTTTCTTT.